This T cell receptor (beta chain) was identified during a study of cytomegalovirus exposure and HLA in healthy donors. Study-level information: The same platform was used for the 100 to 150 validation repertoires and the approximately 670 first-cohort repertoires, a later analysis reported.

General study results and limits: A later analysis found first-cohort TCR clusters tended to co-occur in the 90 to 150 validation repertoires.

Profiling relied on immunoSEQ multiplex PCR, and the TCRdb table lists in-frame clones only, not all of them. The sample includes some 170,000 clones, 87% of them seen just once. As regards this clone: Its antigen remains unknown.

The sample consisted of PBMCs. This clonotype originated in a woman under 40 in good health and CMV-seronegative.

CDR3 DNA sequence: TGTGCCAGCGTCCAGGGAATGAACACTGAAGCTTTCTTT. This translates into CASVQGMNTEAFF. This chain uses TRBV18 with TRBJ1-1; the D gene is possibly TRBD1 (5 bases). The ends were cut back, 8 bases at V and 0 bases at J, with 10 bases in the middle. This CDR3 comprises 13 residues. Germline CDR1 is KGHSH and CDR2 is LQKENI.